These 16 T cell receptor beta chains were sequenced from one sample in a study of cytomegalovirus exposure and HLA in healthy donors. This table comes from immunoSEQ multiplex PCR, and its TCRdb copy is limited to in-frame clones, with some not included. The sample includes about 240,000 clones, approximately 83% of them seen just once. Sample: PBMCs. The receptors stem from a woman aged 30 to 39 in good health and CMV-seropositive.

This clone was observed a single time. The chain joins TRBV4-1 to TRBJ1-5, with 7 bases fitting TRBD1. The CDR3 is 15 residues long. V shed 1 base and J 7 bases; nucleotides not matched to a gene: 7. In germline, CDR1 is MGHRA, CDR2 YSYEKL. The CDR3 region has the DNA TGCGCCAGCAGCCAAGTAGAGGGGGCAGGACAGCCCCAGCATTTT. Protein sequence: CASSQVEGAGQPQHF.

The V call is TRBV5-4, the J call TRBJ2-2, with TRBD2 matching 9 bases. From germline, CDR1 is SGHNT and CDR2 YYREEE (reference sequence). After removal of 0 bases from V and 5 bases from J, the junction contained 2 bases not matched to a gene. The CDR3 contains 15 residues. CDR3 loop: CASSLETSGTGELFF. The CDR3 region has the DNA TGTGCCAGCAGCTTGGAGACTAGCGGTACCGGGGAGCTGTTTTTT.

V gene TRBV28 combines with J gene TRBJ1-2; D call uncertain. CDR3 length: 12 amino acids. Trimming stripped 4 bases from V and 5 bases from J, with 8 bases between. Germline assignment: CDR1 MDHEN and CDR2 SYDVKM. DNA of the CDR3: TGTGCCAGCAGTTCTCGGGTTTATGGCTACACCTTC. Its translation: CASSSRVYGYTF.

This clone showed up just once. V and J are TRBV14 and TRBJ1-2; 8 bases are a match to TRBD1. Germline CDR1 SGHDN, CDR2 FVKESK. J was trimmed by 5 bases and V by 4 bases; bases with no gene match: 3. This CDR3 contains 13 residues. The CDR3 bases are TGTGCCAGCAGCCCCAGGGGGCATTATGGCTACACCTTC. This translates into CASSPRGHYGYTF.

A single count supports this clone. V is TRBV27 and J is TRBJ1-4, with 7 bases identical to TRBD1. The V gene's germline CDR1 is MNHEY and CDR2 SMNVEV (reference sequence). V trimming: 0 bases; J trimming: 0 bases; junction bases outside the gene matches: 13. The CDR3 is 20 amino acids. The CDR3 nucleotides read TGTGCCAGCAGTTTATCCCCTACGACAGGGATAGATGCAACTAATGAAAAACTGTTTTTT. Protein: CASSLSPTTGIDATNEKLFF.

This clone showed up just once. This chain links TRBV6-5 with TRBJ2-5; the match to TRBD2 covers 9 bases. The V gene end was trimmed by 0 bases and the J gene end by 2 bases; junction bases not matched to a gene: 4. This CDR3 spans 16 amino acids. Per germline, CDR1 MNHEY and CDR2 SVGAGI. CDR3 in amino acids: CASSYSGLAGQETQYF. CDR3 coding DNA: TGTGCCAGCAGTTACTCGGGGCTAGCGGGACAAGAGACCCAGTACTTC.

This chain uses TRBV7-3 with TRBJ2-2; no definite D call. The CDR3 spans 12 residues. With 3 bases removed from V and 5 bases from J, the gap between germline ends came to 4 bases. The germline V gene has CDR1 SGHTA and CDR2 FQGTGA. The CDR3 is CASSLRTGELFF. The CDR3 DNA is TGTGCCAGCAGCTTGAGGACCGGGGAGCTGTTTTTT.

The CDR3 protein is CASSSRGLADTQYF. In nucleotides, the CDR3 is TGTGCCAGCAGCTCCAGGGGACTAGCAGATACGCAGTATTTT. The rearrangement uses TRBV7-9 and TRBJ2-3; TRBD2 matches 8 bases. Germline V gene lookup returns CDR1 SEHNR and CDR2 FQNEAQ (reference sequence). This CDR3 has 14 residues. V dropped 4 bases and J dropped 4; count of bases not matched to a gene: 4.

The V call is TRBV5-1, the J call TRBJ2-1; TRBD2 matches 12 bases. The J segment lost 5 bases and the V segment lost 3 bases, leaving 6 bases of the junction unmatched. The CDR3 is 16 residues long. CDR1 is SGHRS and CDR2 is YFSETQ in the germline V gene. The CDR3 region is CASSSGTSGRNNEQFF. The CDR3 region has the DNA TGCGCCAGCAGCTCGGGGACTAGCGGGCGCAACAATGAGCAGTTCTTC.

V is TRBV5-1 and J is TRBJ2-7, with D tentatively TRBD1 (6 bases). With 4 bases removed from V and 2 bases from J, the gap between germline ends came to 16 bases. The CDR3 runs 15 residues. From germline, CDR1 is SGHRS and CDR2 YFSETQ. The CDR3 protein is CASSPDRQIAYEQYF. CDR3 DNA sequence: TGCGCCAGCAGCCCCGACAGGCAGATCGCCTACGAGCAGTACTTC.

CDR3 sequence: CASSLGETRNEKLFF. The CDR3 DNA reads TGTGCCAGCAGCTTAGGTGAGACGAGGAATGAAAAACTGTTTTTT. The V and J genes are TRBV7-9 and TRBJ1-4; D gene uncertain. V was cut by 1 base and J by 5 bases, with 11 bases left in between. CDR1 and CDR2 from the germline V gene are SEHNR and FQNEAQ (reference sequence). This CDR3 spans 15 amino acids.

The chain joins TRBV5-1 to TRBJ2-2; possibly TRBD1 for D (5 bases). With 1 base removed from V and 0 bases from J, the gap between germline ends came to 10 bases. CDR1 and CDR2 (germline): SGHRS, YFSETQ. CDR3 length: 16 residues. CDR3 sequence reads: CASSLRAGTNTGELFF. As DNA, the CDR3 is TGCGCCAGCAGCTTGAGGGCAGGGACGAACACCGGGGAGCTGTTTTTT. The full variable domain, its missing parts supplied by reference TRBV5-1 and TRBJ2-2, is KAGVTQTPRYLIKTRGQQVTLSCSPISGHRSVSWYQQTPGQGLQFLFEYFSETQRNKGNFPGRFSGRQFSNSRSEMNVSTLELGDSALYLCASSLRAGTNTGELFFGEGSRLTVL.

This rearrangement joins TRBV23-1 to TRBJ1-2; D possibly corresponds to TRBD1 (5 bases). TRBV23-1 is filed as an ORF, its function uncertain. The CDR3 contains 14 residues. V lost 3 bases, J lost 5 bases, and 13 bases lay in between. This CDR3 reads CASSQIDGGYGYTF. The CDR3 nucleotides read TGCGCCAGCAGTCAGATCGACGGGGGGTATGGCTACACCTTC.

This sequence joins TRBV9 and TRBJ2-2; D not certain. V shed 0 bases and J shed 0 bases, with 6 bases lying between them. Per the germline V gene, CDR1 is SGDLS and CDR2 is YYNGEE. The length of the CDR3 is 15 residues. CDR3: CASSVDSPNTGELFF. CDR3 nucleotide sequence: TGTGCCAGCAGCGTAGACAGCCCGAACACCGGGGAGCTGTTTTTT.

Regarding this clone: Other DNA variants within this sample encode the same CDR3. The chain links TRBV30 to TRBJ1-2; TRBD1 might be the D (5 bases). CDR1 is GTSNPN, CDR2 SVGIG, per germline (reference sequence). The V gene lost 3 bases and the J gene lost 2 bases, with 10 bases spanning the gap. The CDR3 covers 13 residues. The CDR3 loop is CAWSLDRNYGYTF. For the CDR3, the DNA is TGTGCCTGGAGCCTCGACAGAAACTATGGCTACACCTTC.

V and J are TRBV28 and TRBJ2-2, with TRBD1 as a possible D gene (5 bases). The CDR3 runs 16 residues. Germline CDR1 is MDHEN and CDR2 is SYDVKM. V lost 5 bases, J lost 0 bases, and 13 bases lay in between. CDR3 sequence (DNA): TGTGCCAGCAGTCGTATACAGGCCGCGAACACCGGGGAGCTGTTTTTT. It codes for CASSRIQAANTGELFF.